What follows describes a single TCR delta chain. This sequence may be a read error, since a much larger clone differs from it by one base. This sample stems from a study of gamma-delta T cells after stem cell transplantation. The V gene's germline CDR1 is GEAIGNYY and CDR2 EKD. The CDR3 covers 15 residues. TCRdb re-identified clones in the RT-PCR reads via CATT. The sample lists over 2,500 delta-chain clones; 20% to 25% were seen once. Sequenced material: gamma-delta T cells. The TCR was taken from a human donor. It is not recorded whose cells these are; they may come from a transplant donor. The chain uses TRDV2 and TRDJ1; 8 bases fit TRDD3. The CDR3 loop is CACDTLGDPTDRLIF. CDR3 coding DNA: TGTGCCTGTGACACCCTGGGGGACCCCACCGATAGACTCATCTTT.